The clone carrying this T cell receptor (beta chain) turned up a few times. The antigen remains unidentified. TCRdb reprocessed the RT-PCR reads with MiXCR, giving one entry per CDR3 protein. This table holds around 540,000 distinct CDR3 sequences, roughly 10% found once. The data originate from a study of response to subunit inactivated influenza vaccine. Overall study results and limits: New T cells are recruited in small numbers by each seasonal influenza vaccination, according to the authors' suggestion.

The length of the CDR3 is 13 residues. The V and J ends lost 6 bases and 3 bases respectively, with 12 bases between them. The sequences come from PBMCs from blood, collected on the day of vaccination. The receptor was isolated from a man aged 45-65 years who received an inactivated influenza vaccine. J is TRBJ2-7 and V is TRBV12-3 or TRBV12-4; weak D call: TRBD2 (5 bases). DNA for the CDR3: TGTGCCAGCAGGCAGGCTGCGGGCTACGAGCAGTACTTC. Translation gives CASRQAAGYEQYF.